A selection of T cell receptor beta chains follows, all from one sample in a study of T-cell memory formation after mild COVID-19. In TCRdb, the 5' RACE reads were re-called with MiXCR into one record per CDR3 protein. The data hold approximately 46,000 distinct CDR3 sequences, with more than 10% observed a single time. Sequenced: PBMCs or a T cell subset sorted from them (not recorded which). Every receptor here comes from a man younger than 30 who had mild COVID-19 (a few samples of this study predate the infection). Cell type and time point are not known. The conserved cysteine and the conserved F or W are not part of the CDR3 here. D genes are given only for firm matches. A row's size may be missing; if present it is once, few, many or a size class.

CDR3 protein,D gene,V gene,CDR3 length,J gene,clone size
ASSLVTGSDTQY,NA,TRBV5-1,12,TRBJ2-3,many
ASSLAPSGRLH,NA,TRBV7-8,11,TRBJ1-5,many
ASSDSPGGSGANVLT,NA,TRBV6-4,15,TRBJ2-6,many
SANSGTGGSPLH,TRBD1,TRBV20-1,12,TRBJ1-6,NA
SVAISYYGYT,NA,TRBV29-1,10,TRBJ1-2,NA
ASTTTSGGWEDIQY,TRBD2,TRBV6-4,14,TRBJ2-4,few
ASSLRTDTQY,NA,TRBV7-8,10,TRBJ2-3,many
ASSYTAGGQETQY,TRBD2,TRBV5-1,13,TRBJ2-5,many
ASSPKLGGRDEQF,NA,TRBV4-2,13,TRBJ2-1,NA
ASSPPRTGGYENKNIQY,TRBD1,TRBV18,17,TRBJ2-4,few
ASSEIGANQPQH,NA,TRBV6-1,12,TRBJ1-5,NA
ASSSRGADTQY,NA,TRBV3-1,11,TRBJ2-3,few
ASSLQGSGANVLT,NA,TRBV18,13,TRBJ2-6,NA
ASSLVQGGKNTEAF,TRBD1,TRBV5-1,14,TRBJ1-1,NA
ASSYSFDTLNTEAF,NA,TRBV6-5,14,TRBJ1-1,few
ASSLLPGQGSEQF,TRBD1,TRBV7-3,13,TRBJ2-1,NA
ASSLPEGYGYT,NA,TRBV7-9,11,TRBJ1-2,NA
APLGAGQNETQY,NA,TRBV28,12,TRBJ2-5,NA
ATSGSTDTQY,NA,TRBV24-1,10,TRBJ2-3,medium-sized
ASSLNSKPPGTQY,NA,TRBV5-1,13,TRBJ2-5,few
ASSPRAGVNQPQH,NA,TRBV7-6,13,TRBJ1-5,many
ASSFTGVPTDTQY,TRBD1,TRBV6-6,13,TRBJ2-3,NA
ASALSYNEQF,NA,TRBV27,10,TRBJ2-1,NA
ASTKGRVSGDTQY,NA,TRBV12-3/TRBV12-4,13,TRBJ2-3,few
ASSLVAGGPTQETQY,TRBD2,TRBV5-1,15,TRBJ2-5,many
ASSYSWTGPFTIY,TRBD1,TRBV6-5,13,TRBJ1-3,once
AWSLLAGGPETQY,TRBD2,TRBV30,13,TRBJ2-5,NA
ASSVGGPVNYGYT,NA,TRBV9,13,TRBJ1-2,NA
ASSAPGQGASGYT,TRBD1,TRBV6-2/TRBV6-3,13,TRBJ1-2,NA
ASKQGEADKNIQY,NA,TRBV4-2,13,TRBJ2-4,many
ASSPEPGGASPLH,NA,TRBV28,13,TRBJ1-6,NA
ASSQEYVSGGTDTQY,TRBD2,TRBV4-1,15,TRBJ2-3,few
ASSRTFQGSASPLH,NA,TRBV4-3,14,TRBJ1-6,few
ASSEGRLRGGIQETQY,NA,TRBV6-1,16,TRBJ2-5,NA
ASSLGVGAGANVLT,NA,TRBV7-2,14,TRBJ2-6,NA
ASSGPWGENLYNEQF,NA,TRBV25-1,15,TRBJ2-1,NA
ASSISSGHAF,NA,TRBV28,10,TRBJ1-1,NA
ASRSGTGGWKPQH,TRBD1,TRBV28,13,TRBJ1-5,few
ASGTDQPQH,NA,TRBV28,9,TRBJ1-5,NA
SVEGRSGLGFGNEQF,NA,TRBV29-1,15,TRBJ2-1,many
ASAQTDTQY,NA,TRBV11-1,9,TRBJ2-3,many
ATSDSGTYDTDTQY,NA,TRBV24-1,14,TRBJ2-3,many
ASTQGLTSGETQY,NA,TRBV5-6,13,TRBJ2-5,few